This T cell receptor (beta chain) was captured by sequencing in a study of cytomegalovirus exposure and HLA in healthy donors. The ends were cut back, 4 bases at V and 8 bases at J, with 18 bases in the middle. This CDR3 comprises 16 residues. Germline lookup yields CDR1 LGHNA and CDR2 YNFKEQ. A multiplex PCR was run with 60 Vbeta primers and 13 Jbeta primers. TCRdb's table, derived via immunoSEQ multiplex PCR, lists solely in-frame clones and lacks some. The sample lists under 150,000 clones, over 60% occurring once. Sequenced input: PBMCs. This receptor was taken from a male donor in good health and CMV-seropositive. The chain uses TRBV4-2 and TRBJ1-6; D is unclear. CDR3 sequence reads: CASSRNDAAAYSPLHF. The CDR3 DNA is TGTGCCAGCAGCCGAAACGACGCGGCAGCATATTCACCCCTCCACTTT.